Below are 27 T cell receptor beta chains sequenced from a single sample in a study of regulatory T cells in long-lasting Graves disease. Investigators prepared the TCR beta libraries by applying iRepertoire HTBI primers and Arm-PCR of CDR3 regions. TCRdb reanalysed the multiplex PCR reads using MiXCR and keeps one entry per CDR3 protein. The sample yields approximately 480,000 distinct CDR3 sequences, 15% to 20% seen once. Time point: newly diagnosed GD, antithyroid drugs for less than 3 months. PBMCs provided the RNA from which the TCR library was made. These data also featured in a second study, about T cells in Graves' hyperthyroidism and ophthalmopathy.

Here the sequenced sample was peripheral blood mononuclear cells (PBMCs), taken at new diagnosis, from a patient treated with antithyroid drugs. These receptors were taken from a man aged 35 to 55 with Graves disease.

The rearrangement links TRBV10-2 to TRBJ2-7; 11 bases agree with TRBD2. This CDR3 region has 15 residues. Germline V lookup: CDR1 WSHSY, CDR2 SAAADI. J lost 2 bases, V lost 7 bases, and 7 bases had no gene match. CDR3 protein: CASTGQTSGTYEQYF. CDR3 bases: TGCGCCAGCACAGGGCAGACTAGCGGGACCTACGAGCAGTACTTC.

The rearrangement joins TRBV3-1 to TRBJ2-5; 10 bases fit TRBD2. V lost 0 bases and J lost 4; bases outside the gene matches: 5. The germline V gene has CDR1 LGHDT and CDR2 YNNKEL (reference sequence). The CDR3 totals 16 residues. The DNA for the CDR3 is TGTGCCAGCAGCCAAGACCCACTAGCGGGACGAGAGACCCAGTACTTC. Protein sequence: CASSQDPLAGRETQYF.

The table lists this clonotype with many counts. The chain carries TRBV6-1 and TRBJ2-3, with no clear D. CDR1 MNHNS and CDR2 SASEGT come from the germline V gene. The CDR3 totals 15 residues. V lost 3 bases, J lost 2 bases, and 12 bases lay in between. CDR3 DNA: TGTGCCAGCAGTGACCTGGACGAAGACACAGATACGCAGTATTTT. This codes for CASSDLDEDTDTQYF.

A remark on this clonotype: Since no conserved phenylalanine or tryptophan closes the CDR3, a read error is the likely cause. V gene TRBV2 combines with J gene TRBJ1-2; a possible D gene is TRBD1 (5 bases). This CDR3 comprises 13 residues. V was shortened by 11 bases and J by 6 bases, with 19 bases between the two germline ends. Per germline, CDR1 SNHLY and CDR2 FYNNEI. CDR3 residues: CAVIGGQGNGYTL. The CDR3 nucleotides are TGTGCCGTTATCGGCGGGCAGGGCAATGGCTACACCCTC.

The V call is TRBV7-3, the J call TRBJ2-7; 7 bases are a match to TRBD2. Per germline, CDR1 SGHTA and CDR2 FQGTGA. CDR3 length equals 14 residues. Germline trimming cut 9 bases from V and 6 bases from J; bases unmatched to any gene: 14. DNA of the CDR3: TGTGCCAGGATCCTTAAAAGCGGGACTTGCGAGCAGTACTTC. This encodes CARILKSGTCEQYF.

This clonotype was counted many times. The chain couples TRBV6-1 to TRBJ2-5; D might be TRBD2 (6 bases). This CDR3 contains 18 residues. The V end lost 4 bases, the J end lost 5 bases, and 26 bases lay between the germline ends. CDR1 and CDR2 from the germline V gene are MNHNS and SASEGT. The CDR3 sequence is CASSVLDNLGGDLETQYF. The CDR3 DNA sequence: TGTGCCAGCAGTGTTTTGGATAATCTCGGGGGAGACTTGGAGACCCAGTACTTC.

This clonotype has at least ten counts. The V call is TRBV14, the J call TRBJ1-3; the D is unclear. From germline, CDR1 is SGHDN and CDR2 FVKESK. Between the trimmed V and J ends, which lost 1 base and 4 bases, there was a span of 14 bases. This CDR3 has 16 amino acids. The DNA of the CDR3 is TGTGCCAGCAGCCAAGGACGAGTGCCGGGCGGAAACACCATATATTTT. It specifies CASSQGRVPGGNTIYF.

Many counts were recorded for this clonotype. V is TRBV10-1 and J is TRBJ2-7; 7 bases map to TRBD1. Germline CDR1 WNHNN, CDR2 SYGVQD (reference sequence). The CDR3 covers 14 residues. V lost 3 bases, J lost 5 bases, and 7 bases stayed unmatched. CDR3 DNA: TGCGCCAGCAGTGAACTCGACAGGGCCCACGAGCAGTACTTC. It is translated as CASSELDRAHEQYF.

The V gene is TRBV18, the J gene TRBJ2-1; 10 bases agree with TRBD2. Germline V gene sequence: CDR1 KGHSH, CDR2 LQKENI. The length of the CDR3 is 16 residues. V gave up 0 bases and J gave up 7 bases; unmatched junction bases: 6. The CDR3 DNA reads TGTGCCAGCTCACCACCGTTAGCGGGGGGCTTAAATGAGCAGTTCTTC. Amino acid sequence: CASSPPLAGGLNEQFF.

This clonotype was recorded at least ten times. The chain is built from TRBV11-3 and TRBJ1-1, with D perhaps matching TRBD1 (6 bases). Germline values: CDR1 SGHNT, CDR2 YENEEA. The germline V and J ends were trimmed by 9 bases and 0 bases, with 14 bases remaining between them. The length of the CDR3 is 14 residues. CDR3 amino acids: CASRTETLNTEAFF. The CDR3 region has the DNA TGTGCCAGTCGGACAGAAACTCTGAACACTGAAGCTTTCTTT.

This clonotype has only a few counts. This could be a read error, since a much larger clone is one nucleotide away. V and J are TRBV6-5 and TRBJ2-5, with D possibly matching TRBD2 (5 bases). The germline V and J ends were trimmed by 4 bases and 7 bases, with 16 bases remaining between them. CDR1 MNHEY and CDR2 SVGAGI come from the germline V gene. The CDR3 has 14 amino acids. The CDR3 protein is CASSWTGGWATQYF. Here the CDR3 DNA reads TGTGCCAGCAGTTGGACTGGCGGTTGGGCGACCCAGTACTTC.

This clonotype was counted many times. This sequence joins TRBV20-1 and TRBJ2-1; D may match TRBD1 or TRBD2 (7 bases each). The V end lost 5 bases, the J end lost 8 bases, and 10 bases lay between the germline ends. CDR3 length equals 11 residues. The germline V gene has CDR1 DFQATT and CDR2 SNEGSKA (reference sequence). CDR3 nucleotide sequence: TGCAGTGCTGCAGGGGGGGATGAGCAGTTCTTC. It specifies CSAAGGDEQFF.

This clonotype was seen repeatedly, ten times or more. The gene calls are TRBV3-1 and TRBJ2-1; 14 bases fit TRBD2. The CDR3 is 16 amino acids. The V gene's germline CDR1 is LGHDT and CDR2 YNNKEL (reference sequence). The junction had 7 bases not matched to a gene; V was cut back by 4 bases and J by 8 bases. The CDR3 reads CASSPRLAGGFDEQFF. The CDR3 DNA follows: TGTGCCAGCAGCCCAAGACTAGCGGGAGGGTTCGATGAGCAGTTCTTC.

At least ten counts were recorded for this clonotype. The chain uses TRBV27 and TRBJ2-7; 8 bases are a match to TRBD1. The CDR3 sequence is 15 residues long. The germline CDR1 and CDR2 sequences are MNHEY and SMNVEV (reference sequence). J was trimmed by 4 bases and V by 2 bases; bases with no gene match: 7. The CDR3 is CASSLRQGPSYEQYF. CDR3 nucleotides: TGTGCCAGCAGTTTACGACAGGGGCCCTCATACGAGCAGTACTTC.

This clonotype was seen repeatedly, ten times or more. This chain joins TRBV3-1 and TRBJ2-1, with a weak D call TRBD1 (6 bases). Germline CDR1 is LGHDT and CDR2 is YNNKEL (reference sequence). V was trimmed by 0 bases and J by 6 bases, leaving 12 bases between them. The CDR3 length is 15 residues. CDR3 in DNA: TGTGCCAGCAGCCAAGATTGGGGCAGGGGCAATGAGCAGTTCTTC. This translates into CASSQDWGRGNEQFF.

This clonotype was seen ten or more times. The chain links TRBV12-3 or TRBV12-4 to TRBJ1-1; perhaps TRBD1 as D (6 bases). CDR3 length: 14 amino acids. V was pared by 2 bases and J by 5 bases, with 12 bases between. The CDR3 protein is CASSLYREGTEAFF. In DNA form, the CDR3 reads TGTGCCAGCAGTTTATACAGGGAGGGAACTGAAGCTTTCTTT.

Ten or more counts support this clonotype. The rearrangement links TRBV2 to TRBJ2-7; TRBD1 aligns across 9 bases. This CDR3 contains 14 residues. The germline V gene has CDR1 SNHLY and CDR2 FYNNEI. Germline trimming cut 7 bases from V and 4 bases from J; bases unmatched to any gene: 8. The CDR3 spells CASTLTGGSYEQYF. The CDR3 DNA follows: TGTGCCAGCACCCTGACAGGGGGTAGTTACGAGCAGTACTTC.

This clonotype was picked up a small number of times. V and J are TRBV5-4 and TRBJ2-2, with D possibly being TRBD1 or TRBD2 (5 bases each). The CDR3 runs to 15 residues. V dropped 3 bases and J dropped 7 bases, with 16 bases sitting between them. CDR1 and CDR2 (germline): SGHNT, YYREEE (reference sequence). CDR3 sequence: CASSSARGEVGELFF. DNA for the CDR3: TGTGCCAGCAGCTCGGCCCGGGGCGAGGTCGGGGAGCTGTTTTTT. Combining the CDR3 with reference TRBV5-4 and TRBJ2-2 gives the whole variable domain ETGVTQSPTHLIKTRGQQVTLRCSSQSGHNTVSWYQQALGQGPQFIFQYYREEENGRGNFPPRFSGLQFPNYSSELNVNALELDDSALYLCASSSARGEVGELFFGEGSRLTVL.

This clonotype appeared many times. The genes are TRBV2 and TRBJ2-1; D is ambiguous. The CDR3 runs 14 residues. The germline CDR1 and CDR2 sequences are SNHLY and FYNNEI. Trimming took 6 bases from V and 4 from J, leaving 13 bases between them. Here the CDR3 reads CASSLTGQYNEQFF. In DNA form, the CDR3 reads TGTGCCAGCAGCTTAACCGGCCAGTACAATGAGCAGTTCTTC.

The rearrangement uses TRBV4-1 and TRBJ2-3; TRBD2 agrees at 13 bases. This CDR3 comprises 16 residues. Unmatched junction bases numbered 6, after V lost 4 bases and J lost 5 bases. CDR1 is MGHRA, CDR2 YSYEKL, per germline. In nucleotides, the CDR3 is TGCGCCAGCAGCCGGACTAGCGGGAGAATGGGAGATACGCAGTATTTT. It encodes CASSRTSGRMGDTQYF.

The chain employs TRBV28 and TRBJ2-2; D not certain. Trimming pared 11 bases from V and 0 bases from J, leaving 10 bases between. The CDR3 is made up of 13 amino acids. In germline, CDR1 is MDHEN, CDR2 SYDVKM. CDR3 sequence (DNA): TGTGCCTTCGGCAGTCCGAACACCGGGGAGCTGTTTTTT. It encodes CAFGSPNTGELFF. The full variable domain, its missing parts supplied by reference TRBV28 and TRBJ2-2, is DVKVTQSSRYLVKRTGEKVFLECVQDMDHENMFWYRQDPGLGLRLIYFSYDVKMKEKGDIPEGYSVSREKKERFSLILESASTNQTSMYLCAFGSPNTGELFFGEGSRLTVL.

Concerning this clonotype: A read error is possible here, since a much larger clone lies one base away. This rearrangement joins TRBV29-1 to TRBJ2-3; weak D call: TRBD2 (5 bases). Germline V gives CDR1 SQVTM, CDR2 ANQGSEA. Trimming took off 1 base at V and 7 bases at J, with 15 bases between the two ends. This CDR3 has 14 amino acids. CDR3 region: CSVEGPGLPYTQYF. The CDR3 DNA reads TGCAGCGTTGAAGGTCCTGGACTCCCGTATACGCAGTATTTT.

At least ten counts were recorded for this clonotype. V usage is TRBV2 and J usage is TRBJ1-4; D remains ambiguous. The CDR3 contains 15 residues. Trimming pared 7 bases from V and 5 bases from J, leaving 17 bases between. The germline gives CDR1 SNHLY, CDR2 FYNNEI. CDR3 loop: CASMRRLPRNEKLFF. Written as DNA, the CDR3 is TGTGCCAGCATGAGGCGTCTACCACGGAATGAAAAACTGTTTTTT.

There are many counts of this clonotype. V and J are TRBV11-2 and TRBJ2-1; D is unclear. The germline CDR1 and CDR2 sequences are SGHAT and FQNNGV. The CDR3 consists of 12 residues. Trimming took 2 bases from V and 13 from J, leaving 12 bases between them. The CDR3 is CASSLFRTAQFF. In DNA, the CDR3 is TGTGCCAGCAGCTTATTCCGGACCGCTCAGTTCTTC.

The chain recombines TRBV9 with TRBJ2-3; D remains ambiguous. V lost 2 bases, J lost 3 bases, and 7 bases lay in between. The CDR3 has 13 amino acids. Germline-derived CDR1 and CDR2 are SGDLS and YYNGEE. The CDR3 here is CASSVVPTDTQYF. The CDR3 DNA sequence: TGTGCCAGCAGCGTCGTTCCAACAGATACGCAGTATTTT.

This clonotype turned up a few times. The germline gene is not matched at one end of the junction; a read error may be the cause. This chain links TRBV20-1 with TRBJ2-7; the match to TRBD2 covers 14 bases. CDR1 and CDR2 (germline): DFQATT, SNEGSKA (reference sequence). This CDR3 has 18 residues. DNA of the CDR3: TGCAGTGCTAGACCTTCGACTAGCGGGAGGGGACCTCCTACGAGCAGTAACTTC. As protein: CSARPSTSGRGPPTSSNF.

This clonotype was detected many times. This chain joins TRBV2 and TRBJ2-5; D gene ambiguous. The CDR3 covers 12 residues. With 4 bases removed from V and 5 bases from J, the gap between germline ends came to 8 bases. Germline V CDR1 and CDR2: SNHLY, FYNNEI. The CDR3 DNA is TGTGCCAGCAGTGCTCAGGTGGAGACCCAGTACTTC. The encoded protein is CASSAQVETQYF.